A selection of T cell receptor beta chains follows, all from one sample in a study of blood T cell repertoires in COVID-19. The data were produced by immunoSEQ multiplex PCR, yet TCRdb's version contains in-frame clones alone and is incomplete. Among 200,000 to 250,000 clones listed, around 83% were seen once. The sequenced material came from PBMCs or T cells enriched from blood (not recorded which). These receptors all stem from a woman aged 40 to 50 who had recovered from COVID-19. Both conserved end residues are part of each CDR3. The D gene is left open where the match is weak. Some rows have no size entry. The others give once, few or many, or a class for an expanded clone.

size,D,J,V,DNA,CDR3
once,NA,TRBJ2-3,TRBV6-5,TGTGCCAGCAATTACCGGGGGTTCCAAGATACGCAGTATTTT,CASNYRGFQDTQYF
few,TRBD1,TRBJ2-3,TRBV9,TGTGCCAGCAGCGAAGAAGTGGGACAGGGGGCGATAGATACGCAGTATTTT,CASSEEVGQGAIDTQYF
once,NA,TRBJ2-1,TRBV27,TGTGCCTCCGGCGGCTCCTATGAGCAGTTCTTC,CASGGSYEQFF
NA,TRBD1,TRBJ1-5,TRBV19,TGTGCCAGTAGCAGACAGGGGGCCGAGAGCAATCAGCCCCAGCATTTT,CASSRQGAESNQPQHF
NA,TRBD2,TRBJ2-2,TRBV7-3,TGTGCCAGCAGCCCCCGCAAGAGACTAGCGGGAGATACCGGGGAGCTGTTTTTT,CASSPRKRLAGDTGELFF
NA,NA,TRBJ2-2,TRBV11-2,TGTGCCAGCAGCTTAGACCTCCGACTTCGGTCCGGGGAGCTGTTTTTT,CASSLDLRLRSGELFF
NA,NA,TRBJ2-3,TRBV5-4,TGTGCCAGCAGACCCGGGACTAGCACAGATACGCAGTATTTT,CASRPGTSTDTQYF
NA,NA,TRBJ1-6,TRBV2,TGTGCCAGCAGAGCGGACCTAGAACATTCACCCCTCCACTTT,CASRADLEHSPLHF
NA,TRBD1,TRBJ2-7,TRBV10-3,TGTGCCATCAGTGAGTGGTATCACGACAGGGTTCCCTACGAGCAGTACTTC,CAISEWYHDRVPYEQYF
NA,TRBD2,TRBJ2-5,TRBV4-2,TGTGCCAGCAGCCGTAGCGGGGGCGATCAAGAGACCCAGTACTTC,CASSRSGGDQETQYF
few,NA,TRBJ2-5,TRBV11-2,TGTGCCAGCAGCTTAGGGCCACAGGGACAAGAGACCCAGTACTTC,CASSLGPQGQETQYF
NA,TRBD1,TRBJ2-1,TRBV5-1,TGCGCCAGCAGCGGAACCTCAGGGGGCTCCTACAATGAGCAGTTCTTC,CASSGTSGGSYNEQFF
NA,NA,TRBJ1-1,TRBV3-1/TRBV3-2,TGTGCCAGCAGCCCGTCCAGAGGGGGGGGCACTGAAGCTTTCTTT,CASSPSRGGGTEAFF
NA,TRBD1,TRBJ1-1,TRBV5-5,TGTGCCAGCATCTCTCGGGCAGGGGGCGAGAGGAGCACTGAAGCTTTCTTT,CASISRAGGERSTEAFF
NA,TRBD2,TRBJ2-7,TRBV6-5,TGTGCCAGCACCCGGACTAGCTCCTACGAGCAGTACTTC,CASTRTSSYEQYF
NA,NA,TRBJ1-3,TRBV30,TGTGCCTGGAGTGTGGGATCCCTCGGGATATCCGGAAACACCATATATTTT,CAWSVGSLGISGNTIYF
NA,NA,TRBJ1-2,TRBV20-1,TGCAGTGCAGGAGGTGGCTATGGCTACACCTTC,CSAGGGYGYTF
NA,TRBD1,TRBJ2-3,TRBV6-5,TGTGCCAGCAGGGACAGGGGGAGCACAGATACGCAGTATTTT,CASRDRGSTDTQYF
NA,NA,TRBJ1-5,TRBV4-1,TGCGCCAGCAGCCAAAGCCCGGGGAGGTATAGCAATCAGCCCCAGCATTTT,CASSQSPGRYSNQPQHF
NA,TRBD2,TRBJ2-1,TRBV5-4,TGTGCCAGCAGTCCTCGGACTAGTGACTACAATGAGCAGTTCTTC,CASSPRTSDYNEQFF
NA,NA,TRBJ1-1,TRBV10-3,TGTGCCATCAGTGAGTTTGCGGGTCCCACTGAAGCTTTCTTT,CAISEFAGPTEAFF
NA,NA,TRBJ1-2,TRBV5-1,TGCGCCAGCAGCTTGGACGGGTCCTGGGATGGCTACACCTTC,CASSLDGSWDGYTF
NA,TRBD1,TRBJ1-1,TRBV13,TGTGCCAGCAGCTCGCCGGGACAGGGTGTTGAAGCTTTCTTT,CASSSPGQGVEAFF
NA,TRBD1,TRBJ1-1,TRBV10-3,TGTGCCATCAGTGAGTCCGTCGGCAGGGGGCAGGGTGAAGCTTTCTTT,CAISESVGRGQGEAFF
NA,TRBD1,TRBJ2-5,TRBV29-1,TGCAGCTCAAGATCAGGGACAGGGGGAGAGACCCAGTACTTC,CSSRSGTGGETQYF
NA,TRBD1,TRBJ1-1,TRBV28,TGTGCCAGTGGACAGGGGGCGGGCGGAGCTTTCTTT,CASGQGAGGAFF
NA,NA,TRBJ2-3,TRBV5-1,TGCGCCAGCAGCTTGTTGGGGGGAGATACGCAGTATTTT,CASSLLGGDTQYF
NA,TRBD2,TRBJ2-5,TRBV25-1,TGTGCCAGCAGTGCGCTCCGTCAGCTAGCGGAACAAGAGACCCAGTACTTC,CASSALRQLAEQETQYF
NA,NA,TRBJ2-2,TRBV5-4,TGTGCCAGCAGTGACGACTCCGGGGAGCTGTTTTTT,CASSDDSGELFF
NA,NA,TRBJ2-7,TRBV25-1,TGTGCCAGCAGTGAATCAGGAATGCCCCCCTACGAGCAGTACTTC,CASSESGMPPYEQYF
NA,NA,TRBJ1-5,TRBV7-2,TGTGCCAGCAGCTCCAGTTTGGAGGGCCAGCCCCAGCATTTT,CASSSSLEGQPQHF
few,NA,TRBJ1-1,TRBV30,TGTGCCTGGAGTGTACAGCTGAACACTGAAGCTTTCTTT,CAWSVQLNTEAFF
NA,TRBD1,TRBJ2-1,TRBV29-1,TGCAGCACTCGGGACAGGGGAAACTACAATGAGCAGTTCTTC,CSTRDRGNYNEQFF
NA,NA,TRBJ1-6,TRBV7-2,TGTGCCAGCAGCTTAGATTCAGGCTCCTATAATTCACCCCTCCACTTT,CASSLDSGSYNSPLHF
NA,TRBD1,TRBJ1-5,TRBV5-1,TGCGCCAGCAGTTTTCTTAGGACAGGGATGCAGCCCCAGCATTTT,CASSFLRTGMQPQHF
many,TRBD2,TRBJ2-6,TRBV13,TGTGCCAGCAGCTTAGCCCCTAGCGGGAAAGGGGCCAACGTCCTGACTTTC,CASSLAPSGKGANVLTF
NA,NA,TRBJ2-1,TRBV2,TGTGCCAGCAGTGCGTACAATGAGCAGTTCTTC,CASSAYNEQFF
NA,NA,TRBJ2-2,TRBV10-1,TGCGCCAGCAGTGCCGGGGCCGGGGAGCTGTTTTTT,CASSAGAGELFF
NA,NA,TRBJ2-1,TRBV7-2,TGTGCCAGCAGCTTAGCCAGGGAGGTCTATGAGCAGTTCTTC,CASSLAREVYEQFF
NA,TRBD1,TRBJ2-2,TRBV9,TGTGCCAGCAGCGTACTACAGGGGGCCGGGGAGCTGTTTTTT,CASSVLQGAGELFF
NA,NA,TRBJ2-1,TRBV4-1,TGCGCCAGCAGCCAACTTGTAAGTGGGGCTAAAAGGGGGAATGAGCAGTTCTTC,CASSQLVSGAKRGNEQFF
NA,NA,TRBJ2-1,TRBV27,TGTGCCAGCAGTTTAGGAGGACGGAATGAGCAGTTCTTC,CASSLGGRNEQFF
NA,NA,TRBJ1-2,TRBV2,TGTGCCAGCAGTGAAGCGCAAACAGTCAACTATGGCTACACCTTC,CASSEAQTVNYGYTF
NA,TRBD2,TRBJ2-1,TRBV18,TGTGCCAGCTCCCCGGGGAAGCGGGAGATCAATGAGCAGTTCTTC,CASSPGKREINEQFF
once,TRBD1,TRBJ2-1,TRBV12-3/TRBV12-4,TGTGCCAGCACCGACAGGGGATGGGAGCAGTTCTTC,CASTDRGWEQFF
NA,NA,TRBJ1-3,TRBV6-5,TGTGCCAGCAGAGAGAGCTCAAACTCTGGAAACACCATATATTTT,CASRESSNSGNTIYF
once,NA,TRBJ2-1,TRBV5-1,TGCGCCAGCAGCTTGGTTGTCGAGTACAATGAGCAGTTCTTC,CASSLVVEYNEQFF
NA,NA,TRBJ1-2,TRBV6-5,TGTGCCAGCAGTCCTGTAACTGGCTATGGCTACACCTTC,CASSPVTGYGYTF
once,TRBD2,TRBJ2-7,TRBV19,TGTGCCAGCAGGCCCAGCGGGAGTGGGTACGAGCAGTACTTC,CASRPSGSGYEQYF
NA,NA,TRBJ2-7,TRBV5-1,TGCGCCAGCACCCTAGCCCTGGACGCTTACGAGCAGTACTTC,CASTLALDAYEQYF
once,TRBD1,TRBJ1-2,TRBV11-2,TGTGCCAGCAGCCTAGCCGAGACAGGGGTTACTAACTATGGCTACACCTTC,CASSLAETGVTNYGYTF
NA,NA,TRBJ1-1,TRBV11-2,TGTGCCAGCAGCTTAGATCTGGGCAGCTACTACACTGAAGCTTTCTTT,CASSLDLGSYYTEAFF